This TCR beta chain was documented in a study of monozygotic twins with inflammatory bowel disease. Study-wide findings and caveats: TCRbeta inverse Simpson diversity was decreased in IBD patients versus healthy co-twins.

A remark on this clonotype: Its antigen remains unidentified.

Two nested PCRs, run for around 15 and 9 cycles, were applied to TCRalpha and TCRbeta cDNA. TCRdb re-called the 5' RACE reads and gives one entry per CDR3 protein, without DNA. This listing includes some 130,000 distinct CDR3 sequences. This CDR3 is 13 amino acids long. Looked up from germline, CDR1 is DFQATT and CDR2 is SNEGSKA (reference sequence). This clonotype was obtained from a human donor with ulcerative colitis or Crohn's disease, or a healthy co-twin of an affected twin (not recorded which). The rearrangement joins TRBV20-1 to TRBJ2-1; TCRdb designates TRBD2, a call that cannot be tested without DNA. Sequencing was performed on blood. The CDR3 is CSSHSGTYNEQFF.